This is a list of T cell receptor beta chains from one sample in a study of cytomegalovirus exposure and HLA in healthy donors. Clones were read by immunoSEQ multiplex PCR, and TCRdb kept only the in-frame ones, dropping some. The sample has some 180,000 clones; 75% to 85% are singletons. Sequenced sample: PBMCs. All receptors come from a man aged 18-30 years in good health and CMV-seronegative. The conserved cysteine and the conserved F or W are not part of the CDR3 here. The order of the fields is J gene, V gene, CDR3 protein.

j_call: TRBJ1-6
v_call: TRBV7-9
cdr3_aa: ASSSRLGGFNSPLH

j_call: TRBJ1-1
v_call: TRBV5-6
cdr3_aa: ASSLGGLTLNTEAF

j_call: TRBJ1-4
v_call: TRBV7-8
cdr3_aa: ASSLARTGVWEKLF

j_call: TRBJ2-1
v_call: TRBV6-5
cdr3_aa: ASSYGADNEQF

j_call: TRBJ2-7
v_call: TRBV27
cdr3_aa: GNGGRDSYEQY

j_call: TRBJ2-7
v_call: TRBV30
cdr3_aa: AWSRDIAYEQY

j_call: TRBJ2-2
v_call: TRBV18
cdr3_aa: ASSKDRGQNGGNPGELF

j_call: TRBJ2-4
v_call: TRBV7-2
cdr3_aa: ASTTWEAKNIQY

j_call: TRBJ2-3
v_call: TRBV5-6
cdr3_aa: ASSLGTDRSGTDTQY

j_call: TRBJ2-1
v_call: TRBV11-3
cdr3_aa: ASSTRLAGDNEQF

j_call: TRBJ1-6
v_call: TRBV6-5
cdr3_aa: ASSYEAGGNSPLH

j_call: TRBJ2-2
v_call: TRBV5-1
cdr3_aa: ASSPEAVNTGELF

j_call: TRBJ1-1
v_call: TRBV9
cdr3_aa: ASSVRGGRGAAEAF

j_call: TRBJ1-4
v_call: TRBV18
cdr3_aa: ASSPPPANEKLF

j_call: TRBJ2-7
v_call: TRBV6-1
cdr3_aa: ASSPGGGSPYEQY

j_call: TRBJ2-2
v_call: TRBV12-5
cdr3_aa: ASGLVLGRLNTGELF

j_call: TRBJ2-1
v_call: TRBV28
cdr3_aa: ASSSGGAGRNEQF

j_call: TRBJ1-3
v_call: TRBV5-6
cdr3_aa: ASSLMGQGRGNTIY

j_call: TRBJ2-5
v_call: TRBV2
cdr3_aa: ASSERQSQETQY

j_call: TRBJ2-2
v_call: TRBV5-4
cdr3_aa: ASSPDGGPNTGELF

j_call: TRBJ1-6
v_call: TRBV10-3
cdr3_aa: AATGTGNSPLH

j_call: TRBJ2-1
v_call: TRBV5-5
cdr3_aa: ASSLVASGGRWDEQF

j_call: TRBJ1-4
v_call: TRBV12-1
cdr3_aa: ASSLYKSRGGWNEKLF

j_call: TRBJ1-2
v_call: TRBV30
cdr3_aa: AWSVRGPLGTRANYGYT